This TCR beta chain was identified during a study of cytomegalovirus exposure and HLA in healthy donors. Study-wide context: The 120 million or so unique TCR beta sequences, from roughly 170 million T cells, were found by an earlier analysis. Study findings and constraints: TCR beta V segments were, for the most part, productive about 87% or about 30% of the time in an earlier analysis. In a later analysis, HLA-associated TCR beta chains were more clonally expanded than equally common others.

PCR was performed using 60 Vbeta and 13 Jbeta primers. Measured with immunoSEQ multiplex PCR; TCRdb has only the in-frame clones, and not every one. This repertoire shows 150,000 to 200,000 clones, roughly 80% found once; its top ten account for around 3.1%. Details on this clone: Its target is not known.

The source of this sequence is a female donor in good health and CMV-seronegative. Sequences were obtained from PBMCs.

Here the CDR3 DNA reads TGTGCCAGCAGCCAGACCAGGGGCGGCACAGATACGCAGTATTTT. Translated, it gives CASSQTRGGTDTQYF. The genes are TRBV4-2 and TRBJ2-3; D possibly corresponds to TRBD1 (6 bases). Germline assignment: CDR1 LGHNA and CDR2 YNFKEQ. The CDR3 length is 15 residues. Trimming pared 3 bases from V and 1 base from J, leaving 11 bases between.